One and the same sample provided the 8 T cell receptor beta chains below, sequenced in a study of blood T cell repertoires in COVID-19. Only in-frame clones appear in the TCRdb table, and some are missing; sequencing was by immunoSEQ multiplex PCR. The table has approximately 350,000 clones, 80% to 90% seen once. The sample consisted of PBMCs or T cells enriched from blood (not recorded which). The receptor set was obtained from a man aged 18 to 29 who had recovered from COVID-19.

Here the CDR3 reads CASSFSRLKETQYF. CDR3 coding DNA: TGTGCCAGCAGCTTCAGTAGACTGAAAGAGACCCAGTACTTC. The chain joins TRBV7-2 to TRBJ2-5; D ambiguous. CDR3 length: 14 residues. Trimming took 3 bases from V and 3 from J, leaving 11 bases between them. CDR1 is SGHTA and CDR2 is FQGNSA in the germline V gene.

The chain uses TRBV5-1 and TRBJ2-5; TRBD2 matches at 7 bases. Trimming cost V 0 bases and J 0 bases; bases outside gene matches: 11. The CDR3 length is 18 residues. Per germline, CDR1 SGHRS and CDR2 YFSETQ. CDR3 amino acids: CASSLAVGGTSYQETQYF. The CDR3 DNA reads as TGCGCCAGCAGCTTGGCCGTGGGGGGGACCTCGTACCAAGAGACCCAGTACTTC.

The CDR3 loop reads CATSSPGQGTDTQYF. DNA of the CDR3: TGTGCCACCAGCAGCCCGGGACAGGGGACAGATACGCAGTATTTT. The chain recombines TRBV15 with TRBJ2-3; TRBD1 aligns across 10 bases. J was trimmed by 3 bases and V by 3 bases; bases with no gene match: 3. CDR1 LNHNV and CDR2 YYDKDF come from the germline V gene (reference sequence). The CDR3 consists of 15 residues.

The chain employs TRBV7-2 and TRBJ2-1, with 13 positions matching TRBD2. Germline V gene lookup returns CDR1 SGHTA and CDR2 FQGNSA. Trimming took 3 bases from V and 12 from J; bases not matched to a gene: 14. The CDR3 has 17 residues. CDR3 bases: TGTGCCAGCAGCTTTTCCCCGGGACTAGCGGGAATCGGGGGGCAGTTCTTC. Protein: CASSFSPGLAGIGGQFF.

This chain uses TRBV7-9 with TRBJ2-4, with TRBD1 matching over 7 bases. Trimming at V came to 5 bases and at J to 0 bases, leaving 10 bases not matched to a gene. This CDR3 comprises 17 residues. Germline-derived CDR1 and CDR2 are SEHNR and FQNEAQ (reference sequence). CDR3 nucleotides: TGTGCCAGCAGCGCGGCCTCGGGACAGAAAGCCAAAAACATTCAGTACTTC. Residues: CASSAASGQKAKNIQYF.

The CDR3 nucleotides are TGCGCCAGCAGCCGCCTTCCGGGTCTCCGAGGAACGAATGAGCAGTTCTTC. Translated, it gives CASSRLPGLRGTNEQFF. The J gene is TRBJ2-1, the V gene TRBV4-1; D call uncertain. CDR3 length: 17 amino acids. From germline, CDR1 is MGHRA and CDR2 YSYEKL. Trimming pared 4 bases from V and 7 bases from J, leaving 23 bases between.

V gene TRBV27 combines with J gene TRBJ2-2; a possible D gene is TRBD2 (7 bases). Deletions cut 2 bases from V and 5 bases from J, with 9 bases between. Per germline, CDR1 MNHEY and CDR2 SMNVEV (reference sequence). The CDR3 runs to 14 residues. CDR3: CASSLRGATGELFF. The CDR3 DNA reads TGTGCCAGCAGTTTACGGGGGGCGACCGGGGAGCTGTTTTTT.

J is TRBJ2-2 and V is TRBV7-9; TRBD2 is a possible D gene (6 bases). The ends were cut back, 6 bases at V and 6 bases at J, with 14 bases in the middle. CDR3 length: 14 residues. CDR1 is SEHNR, CDR2 FQNEAQ, per germline (reference sequence). CDR3 residues: CASRTGTEPGELFF. The CDR3 nucleotides are TGTGCCAGCAGAACCGGGACTGAACCCGGGGAGCTGTTTTTT. The whole variable domain, filled in from reference TRBV7-9 and TRBJ2-2, reads DTGVSQNPRHKITKRGQNVTFRCDPISEHNRLYWYRQTLGQGPEFLTYFQNEAQLEKSRLLSDRFSAERPKGSFSTLEIQRTEQGDSAMYLCASRTGTEPGELFFGEGSRLTVL.